This is a list of T cell receptor beta chains from one sample in a study of blood T cell repertoires in COVID-19. Sequenced by immunoSEQ multiplex PCR; TCRdb stores in-frame clones only, minus some. This table has approximately 15,000 clones, about 80% appearing once. The sample consisted of peripheral blood. These receptors all stem from a man in his 70s with acute or convalescent COVID-19. Each CDR3 is given without its conserved first and last residue. Clone size is shown for a subset of rows, as once, few, many or a class of expanded clone.

cdr3_length,v_call,clone_size,j_call,cdr3_aa
10,TRBV20-1,.,TRBJ2-3,SASLVTDTQY
12,TRBV6-1,medium-sized,TRBJ2-7,ASSEVAGSYEQY
13,TRBV19,.,TRBJ2-6,ASSTGGTGANVLT
11,TRBV6-4,.,TRBJ2-2,ASSVLAGGELF
11,TRBV29-1,few,TRBJ1-1,SVITGDLTEAF
13,TRBV11-2,few,TRBJ2-2,ASSLGLVFAGELF
13,TRBV7-2,.,TRBJ2-1,ASSLASGGAGEQF
13,TRBV7-3,.,TRBJ2-6,ASSPTSSGANVLT
13,TRBV18,.,TRBJ1-3,ASSPAGISGNTIY
12,TRBV19,.,TRBJ1-6,ASSRQGVDSPLH
13,TRBV29-1,.,TRBJ2-3,SVEQGVGISDTQY
12,TRBV13,.,TRBJ1-2,ASSLGTGDYGYT